The clone carrying this TCR beta chain was counted many times. The entry originates in a study of CD8 T cells in ankylosing spondylitis. TCRdb re-called the 5' RACE reads with MiXCR, one entry per CDR3 protein. This table has fewer than 250,000 distinct CDR3 sequences, over 9.5% appearing once. There are 16 residues in the CDR3. Trimming stripped 8 bases from V and 4 bases from J, with 20 bases between. CDR1 and CDR2 from the germline V gene are MNHEY and SMNVEV (reference sequence). The receptor comes from a male donor with ankylosing spondylitis or in good health (not recorded which). The rearrangement joins TRBV27 to TRBJ2-2; D could derive from TRBD1 or TRBD2 (6 bases each). Sequencing was performed on blood, either unsorted or a sorted T cell fraction (not recorded which). CDR3 nucleotides: TGTGCCAGCGTCCCCCTTTGGGGGGCCGGCACCGGGGAGCTGTTTTTT. Translation: CASVPLWGAGTGELFF.